This TCR beta chain is from a study of blood T cell repertoires in COVID-19. The overall study: Researchers got acute and convalescent COVID-19 samples from the United States, Italy and Spain. From T cells, B-cell-depleted T cells, or PBMCs came the material, which was cDNA or gDNA.

The V and J ends lost 3 bases and 9 bases, in that order; junction bases with no gene match: 6. CDR1 KGHSH and CDR2 LQKENI come from the germline V gene. The CDR3 loop spans 15 amino acids. This clone has only a few counts. In the authors' workflow: It was from reference gene primer amplification that nucleated cell counts were estimated. Sequencing used immunoSEQ multiplex PCR; TCRdb keeps in-frame clones, though not all of them. V and J calls plus clone size are reproduced from that table; the DNA served to infer D and trimming. The sample has some 88,000 clones, about 76% seen once. The rearrangement uses TRBV18 and TRBJ1-6; 9 positions agree with TRBD1. Specimen: peripheral blood. The TCR originated in a human donor in a cohort sampled during active COVID-19. As DNA, the CDR3 is TGTGCCAGCTCACCGCTGGGACAGGGAGGTTCACCCCTCCACTTT. It codes for CASSPLGQGGSPLHF.